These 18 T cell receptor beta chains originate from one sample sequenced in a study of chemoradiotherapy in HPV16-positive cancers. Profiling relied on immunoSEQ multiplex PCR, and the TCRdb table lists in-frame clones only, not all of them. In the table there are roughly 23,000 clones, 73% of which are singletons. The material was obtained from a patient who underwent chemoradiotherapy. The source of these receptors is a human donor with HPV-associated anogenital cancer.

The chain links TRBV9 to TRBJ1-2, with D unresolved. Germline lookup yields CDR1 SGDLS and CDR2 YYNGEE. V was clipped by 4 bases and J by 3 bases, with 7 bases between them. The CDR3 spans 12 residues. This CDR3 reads CASSPGYYGYTF. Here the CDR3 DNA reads TGTGCCAGCAGCCCGGGGTACTATGGCTACACCTTC.

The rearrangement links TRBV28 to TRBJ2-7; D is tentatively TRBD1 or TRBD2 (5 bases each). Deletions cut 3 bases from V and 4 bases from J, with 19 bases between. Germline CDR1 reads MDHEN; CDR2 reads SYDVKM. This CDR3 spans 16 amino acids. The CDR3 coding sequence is TGTGCCAGCAGTTTGACCGGGGCCATTAGGGGATACGAGCAGTACTTC. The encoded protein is CASSLTGAIRGYEQYF.

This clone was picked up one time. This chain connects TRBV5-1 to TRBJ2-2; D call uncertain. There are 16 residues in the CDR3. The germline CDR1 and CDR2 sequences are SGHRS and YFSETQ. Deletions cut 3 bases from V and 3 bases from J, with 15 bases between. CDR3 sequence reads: CASSSLPRTDTGELFF. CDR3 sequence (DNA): TGCGCCAGCAGCTCGCTCCCCCGAACGGACACCGGGGAGCTGTTTTTT.

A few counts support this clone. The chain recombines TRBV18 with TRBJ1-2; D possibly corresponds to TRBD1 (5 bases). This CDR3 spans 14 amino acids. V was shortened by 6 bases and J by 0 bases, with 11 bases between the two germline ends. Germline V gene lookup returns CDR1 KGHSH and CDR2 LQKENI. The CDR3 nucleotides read TGTGCCAGCTCGCGCGGGGCCTCTAACTATGGCTACACCTTC. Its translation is CASSRGASNYGYTF.

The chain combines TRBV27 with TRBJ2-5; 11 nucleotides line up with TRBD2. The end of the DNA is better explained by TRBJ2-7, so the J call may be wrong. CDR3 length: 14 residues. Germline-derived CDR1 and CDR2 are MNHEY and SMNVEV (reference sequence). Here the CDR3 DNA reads TGTGCCAGCAGGGTGGGACTAGCGGCCTACGAGCAGTACTTC. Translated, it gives CASRVGLAAYEQYF.

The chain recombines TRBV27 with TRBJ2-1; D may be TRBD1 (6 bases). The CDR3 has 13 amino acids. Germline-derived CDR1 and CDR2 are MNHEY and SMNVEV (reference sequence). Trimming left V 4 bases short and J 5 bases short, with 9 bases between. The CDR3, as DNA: TGTGCCAGCAGTTACAAGGGGGACAATGAGCAGTTCTTC. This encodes CASSYKGDNEQFF.

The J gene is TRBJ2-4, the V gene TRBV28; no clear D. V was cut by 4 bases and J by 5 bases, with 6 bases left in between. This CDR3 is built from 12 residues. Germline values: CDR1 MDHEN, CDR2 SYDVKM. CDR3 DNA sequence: TGTGCCAGCAGTTACGGAGAAAACATTCAGTACTTC. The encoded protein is CASSYGENIQYF.

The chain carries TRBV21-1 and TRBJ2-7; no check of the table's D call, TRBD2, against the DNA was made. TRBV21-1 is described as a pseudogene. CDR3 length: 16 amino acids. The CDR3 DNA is TGTGCCAGCAGCAAGGGTCCTGGTAGCGGTGGATACGAGCAGTACTTC. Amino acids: CASSKGPGSGGYEQYF.

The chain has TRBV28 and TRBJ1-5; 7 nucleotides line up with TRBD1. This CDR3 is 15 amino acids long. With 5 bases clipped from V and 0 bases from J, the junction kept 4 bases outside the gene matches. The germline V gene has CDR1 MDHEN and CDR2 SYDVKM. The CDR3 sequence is CASSPGQVSNQPQHF. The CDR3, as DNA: TGTGCCAGCAGTCCTGGACAGGTTAGCAATCAGCCCCAGCATTTT.

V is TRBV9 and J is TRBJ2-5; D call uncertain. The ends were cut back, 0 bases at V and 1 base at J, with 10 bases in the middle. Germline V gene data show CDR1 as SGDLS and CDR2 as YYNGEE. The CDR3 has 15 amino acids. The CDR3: CASSVEGRRQETQYF. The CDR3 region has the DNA TGTGCCAGCAGCGTAGAGGGCAGGCGCCAAGAGACCCAGTACTTC.

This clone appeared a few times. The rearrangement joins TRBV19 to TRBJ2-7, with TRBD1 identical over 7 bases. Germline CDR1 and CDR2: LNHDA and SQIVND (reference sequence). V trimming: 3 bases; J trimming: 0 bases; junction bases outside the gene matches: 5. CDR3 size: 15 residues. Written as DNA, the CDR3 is TGTGCCAGTAGTATTTTGGCAGGGGGCTCCTACGAGCAGTACTTC. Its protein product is CASSILAGGSYEQYF.

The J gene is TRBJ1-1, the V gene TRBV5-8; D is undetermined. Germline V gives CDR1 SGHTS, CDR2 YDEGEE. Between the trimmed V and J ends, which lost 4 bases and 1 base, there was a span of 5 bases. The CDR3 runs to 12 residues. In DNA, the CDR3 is TGTGCCAGCAGCCGAAGGAACACTGAAGCTTTCTTT. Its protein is CASSRRNTEAFF.

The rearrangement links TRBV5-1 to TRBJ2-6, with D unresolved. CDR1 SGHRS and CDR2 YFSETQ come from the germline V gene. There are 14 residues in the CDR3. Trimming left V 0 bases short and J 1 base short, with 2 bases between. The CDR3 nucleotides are TGCGCCAGCAGCTTGGGGTCTGGGGCCAACGTCCTGACTTTC. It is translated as CASSLGSGANVLTF.

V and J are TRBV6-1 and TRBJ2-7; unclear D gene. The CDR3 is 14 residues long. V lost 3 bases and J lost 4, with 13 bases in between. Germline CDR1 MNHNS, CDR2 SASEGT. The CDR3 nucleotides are TGTGCCAGCAGTGAGTACCCGCCTCCGTACGAGCAGTACTTC. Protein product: CASSEYPPPYEQYF.

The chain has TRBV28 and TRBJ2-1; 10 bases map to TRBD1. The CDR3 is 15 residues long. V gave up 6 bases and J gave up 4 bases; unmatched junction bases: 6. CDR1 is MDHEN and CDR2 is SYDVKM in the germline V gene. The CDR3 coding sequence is TGTGCCAGCAGCTCGACAGGGGGCTGGTACAATGAGCAGTTCTTC. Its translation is CASSSTGGWYNEQFF.

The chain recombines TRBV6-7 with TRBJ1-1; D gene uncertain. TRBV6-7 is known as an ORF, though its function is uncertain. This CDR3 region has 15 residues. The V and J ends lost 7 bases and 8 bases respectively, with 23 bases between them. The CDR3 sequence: CASNPLGIVGREAFF. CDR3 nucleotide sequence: TGTGCCAGCAATCCCCTGGGCATTGTGGGCAGGGAAGCTTTCTTT.

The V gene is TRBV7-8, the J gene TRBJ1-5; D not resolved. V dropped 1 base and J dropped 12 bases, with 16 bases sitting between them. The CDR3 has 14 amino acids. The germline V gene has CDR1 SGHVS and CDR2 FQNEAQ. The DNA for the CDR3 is TGTGCCAGCAGCTTAGTTCCACGGTCCCCCTTCCAGCATTTT. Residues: CASSLVPRSPFQHF. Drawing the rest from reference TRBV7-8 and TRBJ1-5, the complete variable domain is GAGVSQSPRYKVAKRGQDVALRCDPISGHVSLFWYQQALGQGPEFLTYFQNEAQLDKSGLPSDRFFAERPEGSVSTLKIQRTQQEDSAVYLCASSLVPRSPFQHFGDGTRLSIL.

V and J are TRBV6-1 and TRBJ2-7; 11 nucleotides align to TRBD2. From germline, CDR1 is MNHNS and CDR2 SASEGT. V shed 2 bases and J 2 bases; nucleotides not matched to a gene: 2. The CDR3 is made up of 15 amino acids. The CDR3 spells CASSETSGGPYEQYF. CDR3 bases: TGTGCCAGCAGTGAAACTAGCGGGGGTCCCTACGAGCAGTACTTC.